A selection of T cell receptor beta chains follows, all from one sample in a study of human thymus T cells. Repertoires were generated with immunoSEQ multiplex PCR, while TCRdb's copy carries only in-frame clones and drops some. Of 55,000 to 85,000 clones listed, 85% to 95% are singletons. Sequencing was performed on thymus tissue. These receptors all stem from a girl younger than two with a congenital heart defect but otherwise immunologically healthy. The CDR3 runs from the conserved cysteine through the conserved F or W. Fields, in order: D gene, clone size, V gene, J gene, CDR3 protein, CDR3 DNA. The D gene is left open where the match is weak. Size is omitted from some rows. Given values are once, few, many or a class for expanded clones.

TRBD2,NA,TRBV5-6,TRBJ2-7,CASSRASGRPYEQYF,TGTGCCAGCAGCAGAGCTAGCGGGAGGCCCTACGAGCAGTACTTC
TRBD2,NA,TRBV4-3,TRBJ2-2,CASSPTRSLAGVSSTGELFF,TGCGCCAGCAGCCCAACCCGGAGCCTAGCGGGAGTAAGTAGCACCGGGGAGCTGTTTTTT
NA,NA,TRBV13,TRBJ2-7,CASSLSGRDNSYEQYF,TGTGCCAGCAGCTTGAGTGGCAGGGATAACTCCTACGAGCAGTACTTC
NA,NA,TRBV9,TRBJ1-2,CASSVKRGRRHGYTF,TGTGCCAGCAGCGTAAAGAGGGGAAGAAGACATGGCTACACCTTC
TRBD2,NA,TRBV5-6,TRBJ2-5,CASRVGTRAETQYF,TGTGCCAGCAGAGTCGGGACTAGGGCAGAGACCCAGTACTTC
NA,NA,TRBV2,TRBJ1-2,CASSEEGSVYGYTF,TGTGCCAGCAGTGAGGAGGGTTCTGTCTATGGCTACACCTTC
NA,NA,TRBV6-5,TRBJ2-3,CASSYQDSKRTDTQYF,TGTGCCAGCAGTTACCAGGACAGCAAGAGGACAGATACGCAGTATTTT
TRBD2,NA,TRBV11-2,TRBJ2-1,CASSTRTSGRNEQFF,TGTGCCAGCAGCACCCGGACTAGCGGGAGGAATGAGCAGTTCTTC
TRBD1,NA,TRBV19,TRBJ1-1,CASGHRGRQEDHTEAFF,TGTGCCAGTGGCCACAGGGGGCGGCAGGAGGACCACACTGAAGCTTTCTTT
TRBD2,NA,TRBV14,TRBJ2-1,CASSPVSTSGITYYNEQFF,TGTGCCAGCAGCCCCGTATCGACTAGCGGGATAACATACTACAATGAGCAGTTCTTC
TRBD1,NA,TRBV7-2,TRBJ2-7,CASSYLQGVTYEQYF,TGTGCCAGCAGCTATTTACAGGGGGTCACCTACGAGCAGTACTTC
NA,NA,TRBV27,TRBJ2-1,CASLKFERSGRYNEQFF,TGTGCCAGTCTCAAGTTTGAGCGGAGCGGCCGTTACAATGAGCAGTTCTTC
NA,NA,TRBV6-5,TRBJ2-5,CASSYFFGIQETQYF,TGTGCCAGCAGTTACTTCTTTGGGATTCAAGAGACCCAGTACTTC
NA,NA,TRBV10-1,TRBJ1-2,CASRLLPRQRIYGYTF,TGCGCCAGCAGACTCCTACCTCGACAGCGAATCTATGGCTACACCTTC
TRBD2,NA,TRBV9,TRBJ2-2,CASSARDSWMATSGGVWTGELFF,TGTGCCAGCAGCGCCCGGGACTCCTGGATGGCTACTAGCGGGGGGGTGTGGACCGGGGAGCTGTTTTTT
NA,NA,TRBV29-1,TRBJ2-3,CSVAGGEGELRTDTQYF,TGCAGCGTTGCGGGGGGCGAAGGGGAACTACGCACAGATACGCAGTATTTT
NA,NA,TRBV11-3,TRBJ1-1,CASSAGGPTPNTEAFF,TGTGCCAGCAGCGCGGGTGGGCCGACACCGAACACTGAAGCTTTCTTT
NA,NA,TRBV5-1,TRBJ2-2,CASSSTEPVGLFF,TGCGCCAGCAGCTCCACGGAACCGGTAGGGCTGTTTTTT
TRBD2,once,TRBV5-1,TRBJ2-7,CASSSWTSGRGDSYEQYF,TGCGCCAGCAGCTCCTGGACTAGCGGGAGGGGGGATTCCTACGAGCAGTACTTC
NA,NA,TRBV5-1,TRBJ2-3,CASSPGGDTQYF,TGCGCCAGCAGCCCCGGAGGAGATACGCAGTATTTT
TRBD2,NA,TRBV6-8,TRBJ2-7,CASSYSSLAGGYEQYF,TGTGCCAGCAGTTACTCCTCACTAGCGGGAGGCTACGAGCAGTACTTC
NA,once,TRBV5-1,TRBJ2-7,CASSLINRAEQYF,TGCGCCAGCAGCCTCATAAACAGGGCCGAGCAGTACTTC
NA,once,TRBV6-5,TRBJ2-4,CASRKEGEAKNIQYF,TGTGCCAGCAGAAAGGAAGGAGAGGCCAAAAACATTCAGTACTTC
NA,NA,TRBV4-1,TRBJ2-3,CASSQERADTQYF,TGCGCCAGCAGCCAAGAGCGAGCGGATACGCAGTATTTT
TRBD2,NA,TRBV5-6,TRBJ2-4,CASSCASGRLRLIQYF,TGTGCCAGCAGCTGTGCCAGCGGGAGGCTCCGTTTGATTCAGTACTTC
NA,NA,TRBV7-8,TRBJ1-1,CASSPKFWTEGDTEAFF,TGTGCCAGCAGCCCAAAATTTTGGACAGAAGGGGACACTGAAGCTTTCTTT
TRBD1,NA,TRBV5-6,TRBJ2-1,CASSSRGTGRHNEQFF,TGTGCCAGCAGCTCCCGTGGGACAGGGAGGCACAATGAGCAGTTCTTC
NA,once,TRBV25-1,TRBJ1-2,CASSLSPNYGYTF,TGTGCCAGTTCCCTCTCCCCTAACTATGGCTACACCTTC
NA,NA,TRBV27,TRBJ1-2,CASSEQRADHYGYTF,TGTGCCAGCAGTGAACAGAGGGCGGACCACTATGGCTACACCTTC
NA,NA,TRBV28,TRBJ1-3,CASGRTGNTIYF,TGTGCTTCTGGGCGGACGGGAAACACCATATATTTT
NA,NA,TRBV7-2,TRBJ2-1,CASSSSEQFF,TGTGCCAGCAGCTCTAGTGAGCAGTTCTTC
TRBD2,NA,TRBV29-1,TRBJ2-3,CSAPGVAGATDTQYF,TGCAGCGCTCCCGGAGTGGCGGGAGCGACAGATACGCAGTATTTT
NA,NA,TRBV4-2,TRBJ1-2,CASSQDNYGYTF,TGTGCCAGCAGCCAGGACAACTATGGCTACACCTTC
NA,NA,TRBV10-3,TRBJ1-1,CAISESGSDTEAFF,TGTGCCATCAGTGAGTCGGGCAGCGACACTGAAGCTTTCTTT
TRBD2,NA,TRBV2,TRBJ2-3,CASSENSAGRDTDTQYF,TGTGCCAGCAGTGAAAACTCAGCGGGACGAGACACAGATACGCAGTATTTT
NA,NA,TRBV29-1,TRBJ1-2,CSVRDHYGYTF,TGCAGCGTACGAGACCACTATGGCTACACCTTC
TRBD2,NA,TRBV5-1,TRBJ2-5,CASSSQGLAGTETQYF,TGCGCCAGCAGCTCCCAGGGACTAGCGGGAACTGAGACCCAGTACTTC
TRBD1,NA,TRBV13,TRBJ1-3,CASSSNSRDRGNTIYF,TGTGCCAGCAGCTCGAATTCCCGGGACAGGGGAAACACCATATATTTT
NA,NA,TRBV5-8,TRBJ1-1,CASSPRSAGPHEAFF,TGTGCCAGCAGCCCCAGGTCGGCAGGACCTCATGAAGCTTTCTTT
NA,NA,TRBV7-2,TRBJ2-1,CASSPDGRDNEQFF,TGTGCCAGCAGCCCAGACGGGAGAGACAATGAGCAGTTCTTC
NA,NA,TRBV10-3,TRBJ2-2,CAISLFRGGNTGELFF,TGTGCCATCAGTCTATTCAGGGGTGGGAACACCGGGGAGCTGTTTTTT
TRBD2,NA,TRBV14,TRBJ2-7,CASSQVGGRAPYEQYF,TGTGCCAGCAGCCAAGTGGGCGGGAGGGCCCCCTACGAGCAGTACTTC